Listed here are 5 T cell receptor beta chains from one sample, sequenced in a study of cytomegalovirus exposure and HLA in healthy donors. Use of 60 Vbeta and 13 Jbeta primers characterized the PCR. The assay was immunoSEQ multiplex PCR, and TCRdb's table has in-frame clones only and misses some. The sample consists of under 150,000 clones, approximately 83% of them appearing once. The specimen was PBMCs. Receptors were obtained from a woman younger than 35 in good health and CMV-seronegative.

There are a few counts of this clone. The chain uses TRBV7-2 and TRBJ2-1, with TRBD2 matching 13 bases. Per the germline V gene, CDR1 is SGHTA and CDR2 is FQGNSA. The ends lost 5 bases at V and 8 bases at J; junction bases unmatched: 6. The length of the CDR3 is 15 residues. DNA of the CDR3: TGTGCCAGCAGCCCCCGACTAGCGGGGGGACATGAGCAGTTCTTC. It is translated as CASSPRLAGGHEQFF.

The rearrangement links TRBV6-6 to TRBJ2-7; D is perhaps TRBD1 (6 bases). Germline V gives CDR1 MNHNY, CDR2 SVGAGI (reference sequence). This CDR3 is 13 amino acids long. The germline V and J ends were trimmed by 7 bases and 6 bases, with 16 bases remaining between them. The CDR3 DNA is TGTGCCAGCAAAGGAACAGGGATTAGCGAGCAGTACTTC. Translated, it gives CASKGTGISEQYF.

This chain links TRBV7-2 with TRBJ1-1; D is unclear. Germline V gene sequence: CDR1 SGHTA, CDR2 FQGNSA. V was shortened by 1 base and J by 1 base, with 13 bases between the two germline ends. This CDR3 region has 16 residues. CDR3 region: CASSLGRVGKNTEAFF. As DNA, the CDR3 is TGTGCCAGCAGCTTAGGGAGGGTTGGGAAGAACACTGAAGCTTTCTTT.

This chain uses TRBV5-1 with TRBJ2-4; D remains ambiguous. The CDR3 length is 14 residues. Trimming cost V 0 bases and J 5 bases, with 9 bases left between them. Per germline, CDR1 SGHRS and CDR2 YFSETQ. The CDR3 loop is CASSLDGEENIQYF. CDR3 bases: TGCGCCAGCAGCTTGGACGGAGAGGAAAACATTCAGTACTTC.

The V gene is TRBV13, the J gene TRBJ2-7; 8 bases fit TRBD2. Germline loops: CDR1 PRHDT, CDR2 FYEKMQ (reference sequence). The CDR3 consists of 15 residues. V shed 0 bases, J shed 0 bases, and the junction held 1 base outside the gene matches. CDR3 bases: TGTGCCAGCAGCTTAGGCCTAGCGGGCTCCTACGAGCAGTACTTC. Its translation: CASSLGLAGSYEQYF.